This T cell receptor beta chain was recorded in a study of shared T cell receptors in the human thymus. Assay: immunoSEQ multiplex PCR; the TCRdb copy retains only in-frame clones and omits some. The table lists about 610,000 clones, around 87% of them singletons. The CDR3 is 17 amino acids. Germline V gene sequence: CDR1 LGHNA, CDR2 YSLEER. The V gene end was trimmed by 1 base and the J gene end by 5 bases; junction bases not matched to a gene: 8. The same data also contributed to another study, on human thymus T cells. Per that study: Resections removed during corrective heart surgery provided the thymus tissue used.

The chain is built from TRBV4-3 and TRBJ2-7, with 13 bases identical to TRBD2. The TCR sequence derives from a boy under two years old with a congenital heart defect. Material for sequencing was thymocytes. In nucleotides, the CDR3 is TGCGCCAGCAGCCAAGGGGTTACTAGCGGGAGGGGGAACGAGCAGTACTTC. Translated: CASSQGVTSGRGNEQYF.